This T cell receptor (beta chain) derives from a study of shared clonotypes between healthy human individuals. Several immunoSEQ 96-well plates shared each subset's DNA, each plate a replicate. Sequenced by immunoSEQ multiplex PCR; TCRdb stores in-frame clones only, minus some. The sample records about 2.3 million clones, less than 95% being singletons. Regarding the study as a whole: Larger richness was generally estimated for naive than memory subsets.

The donors, healthy adults who were HIV-negative, had experienced no recent acute infections or vaccinations. V trimming: 1 base; J trimming: 1 base; junction bases outside the gene matches: 5. The CDR3 runs 17 residues. Germline CDR1 LGHNT, CDR2 FRNRAP. A note on this clone: Antigen unknown.

The clonotype comes from a man younger than 35 in good health. Some clones in this sample may be carry-over from other donors' samples. Sequenced sample: naive CD4+ T cells from PBMCs. The sample's subset: CD45RA+ positively selected. V is TRBV12-5 and J is TRBJ2-1; 9 nucleotides line up with TRBD2. CDR3 bases: TGTGCTAGTGGTTTGGCCCGGACTAGCGAGTCCTACAATGAGCAGTTCTTC. As protein: CASGLARTSESYNEQFF.